This T cell receptor (beta chain) was recorded in a study of beta chain features in type 1 diabetes. The study's findings and limits: Across all four CD4+ subsets, people with type 1 diabetes showed modestly shorter TCRB CDR3s. Any PCR bias toward short templates would affect both groups alike. Still unanswered here is whether HLA type influences TCRB rearrangement.

The whole isolated RNA underwent reverse transcription, so sequencing captured expressed TCRB transcripts. Only in-frame clones appear in the TCRdb table, and some are missing; sequencing was by immunoSEQ multiplex PCR. Of more than 250,000 clones listed, over 12% are singletons. V shed 9 bases and J shed 13 bases, with 18 bases lying between them. This CDR3 is built from 12 residues. Germline V gene sequence: CDR1 LNHDA, CDR2 SQIVND (reference sequence). Comments on this clone: Its antigen remains unknown.

The J gene is TRBJ1-4, the V gene TRBV19; D is undetermined. This receptor was taken from a man younger than 30 with type 1 diabetes. The sample comprised naive CD4+ T cells from blood. The CDR3 nucleotides are TGTGCCAGCCAATATATCGGCCGGGGACTGTTTTTT. The encoded protein is CASQYIGRGLFF. The entire variable domain, with the rest obtained from reference TRBV19 and TRBJ1-4, is as follows: DGGITQSPKYLFRKEGQNVTLSCEQNLNHDAMYWYRQDPGQGLRLIYYSQIVNDFQKGDIAEGYSVSREKKESFPLTVTSAQKNPTAFYLCASQYIGRGLFFGSGTQLSVL.